This TCR beta chain comes out of a study of OX40 agonist ivuxolimab in advanced cancers. Regarding the complete study: Ivuxolimab was a fully human IgG2 agonistic monoclonal antibody targeting the costimulatory receptor OX40 (CD134). Intravenous ivuxolimab was administered to patients every 2 weeks at six dose levels: 0.01, 0.1, 0.3, 1.5, 3 and 10 mg/kg. The paper describes the monotherapy dose-escalation part (N ≈ 52 patients) of the phase I trial of ivuxolimab. The dose-escalation cohort was about 83% male with a mean age of 60 years, ranging from about 20 to 80. Peripheral TCRbeta sequencing aimed to test whether ivuxolimab altered TCR sequence diversity and caused clonal T-cell expansion. Among the approximately 50 dose-escalation patients, about 19 had hepatocellular carcinoma, roughly 15 melanoma, 9 renal cell carcinoma and 9 head and neck cancer. Partial responses were achieved by three dose-escalation patients, of whom one had hepatocellular carcinoma and two had cutaneous melanoma. Prior anti-PD-1, anti-PD-L1 or anti-CTLA-4 therapy was permitted, and checkpoint inhibitors had been received by roughly 40% of dose-escalation patients. What the work shows at the level of the full study, not this receptor alone: At doses from 0.1 to 3.0 mg/kg, clonal expansion was seen in both CD4+ and CD8+ blood T cells between baseline and week 6. Low levels of normalized T-cell clonal expansion were also seen in some patients who did not respond. The antigen specificity of the clonally expanded peripheral T cells was not determined. In partial responders in the 0.1-3.0 mg/kg groups, normalized peripheral clonal expansion was found to be among the lowest, especially among CD8+ T cells. After ivuxolimab, CD8+ T cells had more expanded clones than CD4+ T cells on average.

Concerning this clone itself: Its antigen has not been determined. No quality values exist for individual bases; no much larger clone is one base distant.

Patients with autoimmune disease history or receiving systemic immunosuppression were excluded from the trial. Peripheral blood for TCR sequencing was collected from all dose cohorts at baseline, on cycle 4 day 1, and on cycle 7 day 1. The samples were taken from a phase I, first-in-human, multicenter, open-label dose-escalation trial of ivuxolimab. Adults with locally advanced or metastatic melanoma, renal cell carcinoma, hepatocellular carcinoma or head and neck squamous cell carcinoma were enrolled in the trial. CD4+ and CD8+ T cells were sorted separately from peripheral blood before TCR sequencing. To sequence the TCRbeta CDR3 region, genomic DNA was isolated from the sorted cells. TCRbeta CDR3 regions were sequenced using the immunoSEQ Assay. TCRdb took this table from immuneACCESS and kept in-frame rearrangements with V and J called. Such tables lack part of the clones; where checked against another copy, unresolved V genes explain under half of the gap, and the rest is unexplained. The sample table lists over 90,000 clones, about nine tenths of them with a count of one. Around 2% of the sample belongs to the ten largest clones.

CDR1 and CDR2, per the germline V gene (reference sequence), are SGHNT and YYREEE. The CDR3 holds 13 amino acids from the cysteine to the phenylalanine. The sequence is cut down to CDR3 DNA, 39 bases in frame from base 1. V gives up 7 bases and J gives up 6 bases, and the segment between their germline ends measures 16 bases. This sequence originates from an adult with an advanced solid tumor such as melanoma, head and neck, liver or kidney cancer. Sequenced material: CD4+ or CD8+ T cells sorted from blood, taken in a trial of the OX40 agonist ivuxolimab. In this chain, TRBV5-4 is recombined with TRBJ1-2, with the D gene uncertain. The DNA sequence is as follows: TGTGCCAGCGCCCTCCCGGGTATCGATGGCTACACCTTC. This codes for CASALPGIDGYTF. Beyond the CDR3, the reference TRBV5-4 and TRBJ1-2 genes provide the residues; the full variable domain reads: ETGVTQSPTHLIKTRGQQVTLRCSSQSGHNTVSWYQQALGQGPQFIFQYYREEENGRGNFPPRFSGLQFPNYSSELNVNALELDDSALYLCASALPGIDGYTFGSGTRLTVV.